The rows below give T cell receptor beta chains drawn from one sample of a study of blood T cells in healthy people across ages. One entry per CDR3 protein results from TCRdb running MiXCR on the 5' RACE reads. The table shows around 1,600,000 distinct CDR3 sequences, with 35% to 45% occurring only once. Sequencing was carried out using blood. The receptors come from a woman under 30 in good health. CDR3s include the opening cysteine and the closing phenylalanine or tryptophan. A D gene is named only where the DNA matches it firmly. A row's size may be missing; if present it is once, few, many or a size class.

clone size	V gene	D gene	J gene	CDR3 DNA	CDR3 protein
-	TRBV5-1	TRBD1	TRBJ2-1	TGCGCCAGCACCAAAACAGGGGGGTCCTACAATGAGCAGTTCTTC	CASTKTGGSYNEQFF
few	TRBV20-1	-	TRBJ1-4	TGCAGTGCTGGAAGAACCCGGGACTTTAGGGCAAACAGGGCTAATGAAAAACTGTTTTTT	CSAGRTRDFRANRANEKLFF
-	TRBV19	-	TRBJ1-1	TGTGCCAGTAGGGGTTTACAGGTGATCACTGAAGCTTTCTTT	CASRGLQVITEAFF
-	TRBV24-1	-	TRBJ2-1	TGTGCCACCAGTGAGGGGGGACTGGGGAAGGATGAGCAGTTCTTC	CATSEGGLGKDEQFF
-	TRBV6-5	TRBD2	TRBJ2-5	TGTGCCAGCAGTTGTCTCGGGGGGGTTGGGGAGACCCAGTACTTC	CASSCLGGVGETQYF
-	TRBV4-1	TRBD2	TRBJ2-5	TGCGCCAGCAGCCAAGTCCTAGCGGGGATGTCGGAGACCCAGTACTTC	CASSQVLAGMSETQYF
-	TRBV5-4	-	TRBJ1-2	TGTGCCAGCAGCTTGCCCCAGGGAACTAACTATGGCTACACCTTC	CASSLPQGTNYGYTF
few	TRBV5-1	-	TRBJ1-1	TGCGCCAGCAGCCAGCAGGACCCCCTGAACACTGAAGCTTTCTTT	CASSQQDPLNTEAFF
few	TRBV12-3/TRBV12-4	TRBD1	TRBJ2-5	TGTGCCAGCAGTTTATTTCGGGACAGAGAGACCCAGTACTTC	CASSLFRDRETQYF
few	TRBV20-1	TRBD2	TRBJ2-3	TGCAGTGCTAGTTCTAGCGGGAGCACAGATACGCAGTATTTT	CSASSSGSTDTQYF
-	TRBV4-2	TRBD2	TRBJ2-7	TGTGCCAGCAGCAAGACTAGCGGATCCTACAATGAGCAGTACTTC	CASSKTSGSYNEQYF
few	TRBV10-3	TRBD2	TRBJ2-1	TGTGCCATCAGTGAGTCTCCGCCGGGGGGATACAACAATGAGCAGTTCTTC	CAISESPPGGYNNEQFF
few	TRBV10-3	-	TRBJ1-1	TGTGCCATCAGTCCACTCCTAGGAGACACTGAAGCTTTCTTT	CAISPLLGDTEAFF
few	TRBV29-1	-	TRBJ1-5	TGCAGCGTTGGTTACAGGGACAATCAGCCCCAGCATTTT	CSVGYRDNQPQHF
-	TRBV7-9	TRBD1	TRBJ2-7	TGTGCCAGCAGCTCCCGGGACAGTGAATCCTACGAGCAGTACTTC	CASSSRDSESYEQYF
-	TRBV6-1	TRBD1	TRBJ2-6	TGTGCCAGCAGAGGGACAGGCTCTGGGGCCAACGTCCTGACTTTC	CASRGTGSGANVLTF
few	TRBV6-1	-	TRBJ2-7	TGTGCCAGCAGCAAGGACATCACCTACGAGCAGTACTTC	CASSKDITYEQYF
-	TRBV20-1	-	TRBJ2-7	TGCAGTGCTAGAAAAGGGGGGCGGGCCTCCTACGAGCAGTACTTC	CSARKGGRASYEQYF
once	TRBV18	-	TRBJ2-4	TGTGCCAGCTCACCACCGGAAGGGGCGGCCAAAAACATTCAGTACTTC	CASSPPEGAAKNIQYF
-	TRBV13	TRBD1	TRBJ2-3	TGTGCCAGCAGTCCCCAGGGGGCAGTGGATACGCAGTATTTT	CASSPQGAVDTQYF
-	TRBV11-2	-	TRBJ2-6	TGTGCCAGCAGCTTAGAACCATCGGGCATTCACTCTGGGGCCAACGTCCTGACTTTC	CASSLEPSGIHSGANVLTF
-	TRBV3-1	-	TRBJ2-7	TGTGCCAGCAGCCAAGGTTGGGGGTTAGATACTGAGCAGTACTTC	CASSQGWGLDTEQYF
-	TRBV7-2	-	TRBJ2-1	TGTGCCAGCACCAGCGCAAGAATCGCCTACAATGAGCAGTTCTTC	CASTSARIAYNEQFF
once	TRBV29-1	-	TRBJ1-1	TGCAGCGGCGGGGGGCGGTTGGTGTCTGAAGCTTTCTTT	CSGGGRLVSEAFF
few	TRBV10-3	-	TRBJ2-1	TGTGCCATCAGTGATGAGGTGGGGGGCTACAATGAGCAGTTCTTC	CAISDEVGGYNEQFF
few	TRBV29-1	-	TRBJ1-1	TGCAGCGTTGTAGGCAGGAGGAACACTGAAGCTTTCTTT	CSVVGRRNTEAFF
-	TRBV7-9	TRBD1	TRBJ2-7	TGTGCCAGCAGCTCCTACGGGACAGGGAGGATCTACGAGCAGTACTTC	CASSSYGTGRIYEQYF
-	TRBV6-2/TRBV6-3	-	TRBJ1-5	TGTGCCAGCAGTACACACCGGGACCTAAGACAGCCCCAGCATTTT	CASSTHRDLRQPQHF
-	TRBV4-1	TRBD1	TRBJ1-2	TGCGCCAGCAGCCCGGGACAGGGGGCGGCCACTAACTATGGCTACACCTTC	CASSPGQGAATNYGYTF
-	TRBV20-1	TRBD2	TRBJ2-3	TGCAGTGCTAGAGGTCACGGACTAGCGGGTGATACGCAGTATTTT	CSARGHGLAGDTQYF
-	TRBV12-3/TRBV12-4	-	TRBJ2-5	TGTGCCAGCAGTTCCCAGAGGGACACGCACAATGAGCAGTACTTC	CASSSQRDTHNEQYF
once	TRBV4-2	-	TRBJ1-5	-	CASSQDWGNGNQPRHF
-	TRBV6-5	TRBD1	TRBJ1-4	TGTGCCAGCAGAAGGACAGGGCGGAACGAAAAACTGTTTTTT	CASRRTGRNEKLFF
few	TRBV4-3	-	TRBJ2-7	TGCGCCAGCAGCCAAGATACAGGGATCGTCTACGAGCAGTACTTC	CASSQDTGIVYEQYF
few	TRBV29-1	-	TRBJ1-1	TGCAGCGTTGAAGTCAGGGGCGGTAACACTGAAGCTTTCTTT	CSVEVRGGNTEAFF
once	TRBV20-1	TRBD1	TRBJ1-1	TGCAGTGCTAGGCTGGACAGGGGGAGCACTGAAGCTTTCTTT	CSARLDRGSTEAFF
few	TRBV4-2	-	TRBJ1-1	TGTGCCAGCAGCCTAAGGACCGAAGGCGCTGAAGCTTTCTTT	CASSLRTEGAEAFF
-	TRBV20-1	-	TRBJ2-5	TGCAGTGCTAGAGATCGCAGACAAGAGACCCAGTACTTC	CSARDRRQETQYF
-	TRBV6-2/TRBV6-3	TRBD1	TRBJ1-5	TGTGCCAGCAGTTCCGTCCGGACAGGGATCAATCAGCCCCAGCATTTT	CASSSVRTGINQPQHF
-	TRBV7-2	-	TRBJ2-7	TGTGCCAGCAGCCTTGGTTGGGGGACCGACTCGGTAGCGAACGACGAGCAGTACTTC	CASSLGWGTDSVANDEQYF
-	TRBV27	TRBD2	TRBJ2-2	TGTGCCAGCAGTCACCTAGCGGGAGGCTTCACCGGGGAGCTGTTTTTT	CASSHLAGGFTGELFF
many	TRBV12-3/TRBV12-4	-	TRBJ2-1	TGTGCCAGCAGTTTAGAAGCGCAGTCCTACAATGAGCAGTTCTTC	CASSLEAQSYNEQFF
few	TRBV10-3	-	TRBJ1-1	TGTGCCATCAAACCCCCGAACACTGAAGCTTTCTTT	CAIKPPNTEAFF
few	TRBV29-1	TRBD2	TRBJ2-2	TGCAGCGTTGGGGGACTAGGATTGAACACCGGGGAGCTGTTTTTT	CSVGGLGLNTGELFF
-	TRBV6-2/TRBV6-3	-	TRBJ1-2	TGTGCCAGCACTCGACAGTCTAACTATGGCTACACCTTC	CASTRQSNYGYTF
-	TRBV27	-	TRBJ2-3	TGTGCCACCCGGATTTCCTCCACAGATACGCAGTATTTT	CATRISSTDTQYF
-	TRBV2	-	TRBJ1-5	TGTGCCAGTGTGGGAGACAGCAATCAGCCCCAGCATTTT	CASVGDSNQPQHF
-	TRBV27	-	TRBJ2-5	TGTGCCAGCAGCCCTAGGGAGGCGGGAGAGACCCAGTACTTC	CASSPREAGETQYF
few	TRBV2	-	TRBJ2-7	TGTGCCGTTGTACAGGCAAACTCCTACAATGAGCAGTACTTC	CAVVQANSYNEQYF
-	TRBV20-1	-	TRBJ2-7	TGCAGTGCTAGACAAGGGCGCGGGCAGTACTTC	CSARQGRGQYF
few	TRBV7-2	-	TRBJ2-1	TGTGCCAGCAGCTTATTTCGGGGCTACGAGCAGTATTTC	CASSLFRGYEQYF